This T cell receptor (beta chain) stems from a study of naive and memory T cell subsets. An oligonucleotide containing a UMI was ligated to the 3' end of TCR cDNA. Four PCR rounds used nested alpha and beta constant region primers plus the SP2 primer. From the 5' RACE reads, TCRdb called clonotypes with MiXCR, one entry per CDR3 protein. Of over 45,000 distinct CDR3 sequences in the sample, 6.5% to 8.5% are singletons; the top ten hold 9.8%. CDR1 is DFQATT and CDR2 is SNEGSKA in the germline V gene (reference sequence). With 6 bases clipped from V and 1 base from J, the junction kept 7 bases outside the gene matches. The CDR3 runs to 15 residues.

V gene TRBV20-1 combines with J gene TRBJ2-2, with 8 bases lining up with TRBD1. This sequence was found in a female donor in good health. The CDR3 DNA follows: TGCAGTGCACCTACCGGGACAGGGAACACCGGGGAGCTGTTTTTT. It is translated as CSAPTGTGNTGELFF.